This TCR beta chain was documented in a study of blood T cell repertoires in COVID-19. Study-wide context: Some COVID-19 samples were acute and others convalescent; all came from the United States, Italy and Spain.

In the authors' methods: For nucleated cells, counts were estimated from reference gene primer amplification. Using immunoSEQ multiplex PCR, the repertoire was profiled, and TCRdb retains in-frame clones only, with some absent. The V and J calls and clone size are taken from that table; D and trimming were inferred from the DNA. The table records 200,000 or so clones, about 84% of them present only once. The V gene lost 1 base and the J gene lost 7 bases, with 11 bases spanning the gap. This CDR3 contains 13 residues. CDR1 is LNHNV, CDR2 YYDKDF, per germline (reference sequence). Sequencing was done on a sample of PBMCs or T cells enriched from blood (not recorded which). The receptor's source is a woman in her forties with acute COVID-19. The V call is TRBV15, the J call TRBJ2-7, with D perhaps TRBD2 (6 bases). CDR3 in amino acids: CATSRAGAVEQYF. CDR3 DNA sequence: TGTGCCACCAGCAGAGCGGGAGCGGTGGAGCAGTACTTC.